A selection of T cell receptor beta chains follows, all from one sample in a study of vaccination effects on CD4 cells after COVID-19. The antigens these receptors bind are not known. Profiled with immunoSEQ multiplex PCR; TCRdb holds only in-frame clones, not every one. Among approximately 17,000 clones listed, just under 70% were seen once. The specimen was CD4+ T cells from PBMCs cultured with SARS-CoV-2 spike peptides, collected after COVID-19 vaccination. The receptors derive from a human donor who received a COVID-19 vaccine. The CDR3 runs from the conserved cysteine through the conserved F or W. The D gene is left open where the match is weak. The size of a clone is reported for some rows only, either as once, few or many, or as a class for expanded clones.

D,size,V,J,DNA,CDR3
NA,NA,TRBV28,TRBJ2-7,TGTGCCAGCAGTTCCCCTTTATACGAGCAGTACTTC,CASSSPLYEQYF
NA,few,TRBV6-5,TRBJ2-5,TGTGCCAGCAGTACGTGGGGGCCGCAAGAGACCCAGTACTTC,CASSTWGPQETQYF
TRBD1,once,TRBV28,TRBJ2-7,TGTGCCAGCAGCCTCACACCCGGGACAGGGCCCTACGAGCAGTACTTC,CASSLTPGTGPYEQYF
NA,NA,TRBV24-1,TRBJ2-1,TGTGCCACCAGTGAACAGACAGGTTCCTACAATGAGCAGTTCTTC,CATSEQTGSYNEQFF
NA,NA,TRBV6-5,TRBJ2-2,TGTGCCAGCAGCCCCCAGGCAGGGAGCGGGGAGCTGTTTTTT,CASSPQAGSGELFF
NA,NA,TRBV9,TRBJ2-7,TGTGCCAGCAGCGTCAGGACTATTGGAGGCGAGCAGTACTTC,CASSVRTIGGEQYF
NA,NA,TRBV28,TRBJ1-1,TGTGCCAGCAGGGGGTCCTCCAACACTGAAGCTTTCTTT,CASRGSSNTEAFF
NA,NA,TRBV5-1,TRBJ2-1,TGCGCCAGCAGCTTGGACGCGGGGCTATACAATGAGCAGTTCTTC,CASSLDAGLYNEQFF
NA,few,TRBV3-1/TRBV3-2,TRBJ1-1,TGTGCCAGCAGCCAAGTCAATGAAGCTTTCTTT,CASSQVNEAFF
TRBD1,few,TRBV30,TRBJ1-2,TGTGCCTGGAGCGGGACAGGGGTCGGCTATGGCTACACCTTC,CAWSGTGVGYGYTF
NA,few,TRBV12-2,TRBJ1-1,TGTGCAAGTCGCTCCACACCTTTT,CASRSTPF
NA,NA,TRBV30,TRBJ1-3,TGTGCCTGGATATCACGTTGGGGCCCAAACACCATATATTTT,CAWISRWGPNTIYF
NA,few,TRBV30,TRBJ1-1,TGTGCCTGGAGTGTCGGTCGCGTCCGGGACACTGAAGCTTTCTTT,CAWSVGRVRDTEAFF
TRBD1,few,TRBV5-1,TRBJ1-6,TGCGCCAGCAGCCCGGGACAGCTGTATAATTCACCCCTCCACTTT,CASSPGQLYNSPLHF
TRBD2,NA,TRBV4-1,TRBJ2-7,TGCGCCAGCAGCAGGACTAGCGGGGACTCCTACGAGCAGTACTTC,CASSRTSGDSYEQYF
TRBD1,NA,TRBV10-3,TRBJ1-4,TGTGCCATCAGTGAGTCGGGGACAGTTAATGAAAAACTGTTTTTT,CAISESGTVNEKLFF
NA,NA,TRBV28,TRBJ1-5,TGTGCCAGCAGTTTGGTTCTTCATGGACCCCAGCATTTT,CASSLVLHGPQHF
NA,NA,TRBV7-9,TRBJ1-2,TGTGCCAGCAGCTCCACCGGGACGGATTACTATGGCTACACCTTC,CASSSTGTDYYGYTF
NA,NA,TRBV7-8,TRBJ2-3,TGTGCCAGCAGCGCCCAGGGGATCGTGGCAGATACGCAGTATTTT,CASSAQGIVADTQYF
NA,NA,TRBV5-1,TRBJ2-5,TGCGCCAGCAGCTTGTCTAGCCGAGCCGAAGAGACCCAGTACTTC,CASSLSSRAEETQYF
TRBD1,few,TRBV9,TRBJ1-6,TGTGCCAGCAGCGTTCGGGACAGCGGACCCCTCCACTTT,CASSVRDSGPLHF
NA,NA,TRBV18,TRBJ1-6,TGTGCCAGCTCACCCGCAACTGGGACTTATAATTCACCCCTCCACTTT,CASSPATGTYNSPLHF
NA,few,TRBV13,TRBJ2-2,TGTGCCAGCAGCTTACAGGGCACCGGGGAGCTGTTTTTT,CASSLQGTGELFF
NA,NA,TRBV30,TRBJ2-2,TGTGCCTGGAGTAACACCGGGGAGCTGTTTTTT,CAWSNTGELFF
TRBD1,NA,TRBV7-9,TRBJ2-1,TGTGCCAGCAGCTTATCCGGGACAGGGAGGAAGGAGCAGTTCTTC,CASSLSGTGRKEQFF
NA,NA,TRBV28,TRBJ2-7,TGTGCCACCAATACAGGATCTTACGAGCAGTACTTC,CATNTGSYEQYF
NA,NA,TRBV27,TRBJ1-6,TGTGCCAGCAGTTTAAGGGATAGGAATTCACCCCTCCACTTT,CASSLRDRNSPLHF
NA,NA,TRBV24-1,TRBJ1-2,TGTGCCACCAGTGATTTCTTGGGAAACAAGATCGGGGGCTACACCTTC,CATSDFLGNKIGGYTF
NA,once,TRBV4-1,TRBJ2-4,TGCGCCAGCAGCCAAGTTGGGGGAGAGGACATTCAGTACTTC,CASSQVGGEDIQYF
TRBD1,NA,TRBV19,TRBJ2-7,TGTGCCAGTAGTATTAGGTCGGGACAGGGGGCAAATTACGAGCAGTACTTC,CASSIRSGQGANYEQYF
NA,NA,TRBV5-5,TRBJ1-1,TGTGCCAGCAGCCTGGGATTGTATGAAGCTTTCTTT,CASSLGLYEAFF